The 6 T cell receptor beta chains below come from one sample, sequenced in a study of shared clonotypes between healthy human individuals. Sequenced by immunoSEQ multiplex PCR; TCRdb stores in-frame clones only, minus some. Of 2 million to 2.5 million clones listed, about 92% are singletons. What was sequenced was naive CD4+ T cells from PBMCs. Subset denoted: CD45RA+ positively selected. The receptors shown here come from a young man in good health. Some clones in this sample may be carry-over from other donors' samples.

The chain's CDR3 is CASSRSLAGGSYNEQFF. The CDR3 region has the DNA TGTGCCAGCAGCCGCTCACTAGCGGGAGGCTCCTACAATGAGCAGTTCTTC. V gene TRBV14 combines with J gene TRBJ2-1, with 12 bases matching TRBD2. Germline CDR1 is SGHDN and CDR2 is FVKESK. This CDR3 region has 17 residues. Germline trimming cut 4 bases from V and 0 bases from J; bases unmatched to any gene: 4.

Of note for this clone: Other DNA sequences in this sample translate to the same CDR3. This chain connects TRBV28 to TRBJ2-7; D is undetermined. Germline V gene lookup returns CDR1 MDHEN and CDR2 SYDVKM. The V end was cut by 2 bases, the J end by 4 bases, with 3 bases between. The CDR3 covers 11 residues. CDR3 in DNA: TGTGCCAGCAGTTTACAATACGAGCAGTACTTC. It translates to CASSLQYEQYF.

The chain couples TRBV28 to TRBJ1-1; D possibly corresponds to TRBD1 (6 bases). Germline V gives CDR1 MDHEN, CDR2 SYDVKM. This CDR3 is 15 amino acids long. Between the trimmed V and J ends, which lost 2 bases and 5 bases, there was a span of 15 bases. CDR3 in DNA: TGTGCCAGCAGTTTAAGCGGCGGGGGGCGGACTGAAGCTTTCTTT. This encodes CASSLSGGGRTEAFF.

The chain has TRBV29-1 and TRBJ2-1; 7 bases fit TRBD2. The V segment lost 4 bases and the J segment 3 bases; nucleotides outside the gene matches: 6. This CDR3 has 14 amino acids. Germline CDR1 is SQVTM and CDR2 is ANQGSEA. CDR3 nucleotides: TGCAGCGTTGGTGGGCGGGAGCGCTACAATGAGCAGTTCTTC. Encoded protein: CSVGGRERYNEQFF.

This clone has a single count. The identical CDR3 is also encoded by other nucleotide sequences in the sample. The rearrangement links TRBV19 to TRBJ1-1, with D perhaps matching TRBD1 (5 bases). This CDR3 spans 12 amino acids. From germline, CDR1 is LNHDA and CDR2 SQIVND (reference sequence). The V end lost 4 bases, the J end lost 8 bases, and 11 bases lay between the germline ends. CDR3 DNA: TGTGCCAGTAGTACAGGGCGCAGCGAAGCTTTCTTT. Translation: CASSTGRSEAFF.

The chain links TRBV9 to TRBJ1-1; tentative D call: TRBD1 (5 bases). This CDR3 comprises 17 residues. Germline V gives CDR1 SGDLS, CDR2 YYNGEE. Trimming left V 0 bases short and J 0 bases short, with 15 bases between. The CDR3 spells CASSVVGADIMNTEAFF. As DNA, the CDR3 is TGTGCCAGCAGCGTAGTAGGGGCGGATATTATGAACACTGAAGCTTTCTTT.